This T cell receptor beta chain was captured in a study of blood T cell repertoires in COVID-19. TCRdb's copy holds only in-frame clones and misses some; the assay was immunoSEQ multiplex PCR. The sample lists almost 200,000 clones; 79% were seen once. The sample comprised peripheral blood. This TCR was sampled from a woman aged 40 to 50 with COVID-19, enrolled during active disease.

The DNA for the CDR3 is TGTGCCAGCAGCCGCAGACAGGGGATTGAAGCTTTCTTT. Residues: CASSRRQGIEAFF. The chain couples TRBV3-1 (or the pseudogene TRBV3-2) to TRBJ1-1; TRBD1 agrees at 8 bases. The J segment lost 7 bases and the V segment lost 4 bases, leaving 5 bases of the junction unmatched. Germline V CDR1 and CDR2: LGHDT, YNNKEL (reference sequence). The CDR3 runs to 13 residues.